This TCR beta chain was documented in a study of cytomegalovirus exposure and HLA in healthy donors. Only a few counts were recorded for this clone. Its antigen is undetermined. Amplification used 60 Vbeta primers and 13 Jbeta primers. Method: immunoSEQ multiplex PCR; TCRdb's copy keeps in-frame clones and lacks some. The sample includes some 84,000 clones, 63% of them seen just once. Trimming pared 4 bases from V and 4 bases from J, leaving 24 bases between. The CDR3 sequence is 17 residues long. Germline values: CDR1 SGHRS, CDR2 YFSETQ. Study-wide results and limits: Highly shared variants forming one cluster were likely a sequencing artifact. It was approximately 150 TCR beta chains that were listed as cytomegalovirus-associated.

Sample: PBMCs. The chain combines TRBV5-1 with TRBJ2-7; TRBD1 might be the D (6 bases). The origin of this receptor is a woman aged 40 to 49 in good health and CMV-seropositive. As DNA, the CDR3 is TGCGCCAGCAGCAGCCAGGCAGGGGTCGAGCGTCGATACGAGCAGTACTTC. Protein sequence: CASSSQAGVERRYEQYF.